This TCR beta chain stems from a study of blood T cell repertoires in COVID-19. Study-level background: Collection of acute and convalescent COVID-19 samples took place in the United States, Italy and Spain.

The data were produced by immunoSEQ multiplex PCR, yet TCRdb's version contains in-frame clones alone and is incomplete. The data show a few hundred thousand clones, around 86% seen once. Germline lookup yields CDR1 LGHDT and CDR2 YNNKEL (reference sequence). CDR3 length: 15 residues. Trimming removed 0 bases at V and 5 bases at J, with 13 bases between. The receptor was isolated from a woman under 30 who had recovered from COVID-19. The sequencing sample was made of PBMCs or T cells enriched from blood (not recorded which). The chain combines TRBV3-1 (or the pseudogene TRBV3-2) with TRBJ2-5, with D tentatively TRBD2 (6 bases). CDR3 coding DNA: TGTGCCAGCAGCCAAGACGCGGGGCCCCGGGAGACCCAGTACTTC. This translates into CASSQDAGPRETQYF.